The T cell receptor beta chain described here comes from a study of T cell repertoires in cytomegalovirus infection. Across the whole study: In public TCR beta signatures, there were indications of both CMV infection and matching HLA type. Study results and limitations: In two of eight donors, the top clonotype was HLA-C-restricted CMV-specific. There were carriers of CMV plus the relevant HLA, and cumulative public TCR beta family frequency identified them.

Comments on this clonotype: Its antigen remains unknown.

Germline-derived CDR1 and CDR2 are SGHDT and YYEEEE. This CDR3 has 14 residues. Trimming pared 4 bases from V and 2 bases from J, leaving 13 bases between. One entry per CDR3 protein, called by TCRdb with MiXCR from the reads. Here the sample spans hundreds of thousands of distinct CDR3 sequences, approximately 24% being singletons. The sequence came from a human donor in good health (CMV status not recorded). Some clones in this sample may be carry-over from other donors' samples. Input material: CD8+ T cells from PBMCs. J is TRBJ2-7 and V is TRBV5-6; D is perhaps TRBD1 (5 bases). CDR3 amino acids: CASSLGHGPYEQYV. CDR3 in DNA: TGTGCCAGCAGCCTCGGACACGGACCCTACGAGCAGTACGTC.